This T cell receptor beta chain derives from a study of CXCR3-negative and CXCR3-positive naive CD8 T cells. The CDR3 runs to 13 residues. Germline V gene sequence: CDR1 SQVTM, CDR2 ANQGSEA. UMI-labeled 5' RACE yielded the TRB cDNA libraries. From its re-call of the 5' RACE reads, TCRdb lists each CDR3 protein once, without DNA. The sample spans 5,000 to 7,000 distinct CDR3 sequences; the ten largest clones claim about 1.7%. Worth noting for this clonotype: Its antigen is currently unknown.

The study's findings and limits: Diversity ran similarly high across both naive subsets but far lower in memory CD8+ cells. Unlike memory cells, which differed, naive CXCR3-negative and CXCR3-positive cells had similar TRBV-TRBJ usage. The study found more hydrophobic TRB CDR3s in CXCR3-positive naive cells than in CXCR3-negative naive cells.

Sequencing input: naive CXCR3- CD8+ T cells from blood. The subset denotes: CD45RO-CCR7+CD27+CD95- naive CD8+ T cells lacking CXCR3 (TNR3-). The J gene is TRBJ2-7, the V gene TRBV29-1; TCRdb selects TRBD1, and the lack of DNA leaves this call unchecked. This sequence originates from a human donor in good health. Some clones in this sample may be carry-over from other donors' samples. CDR3 protein: CSVRTGMTYEQYF.